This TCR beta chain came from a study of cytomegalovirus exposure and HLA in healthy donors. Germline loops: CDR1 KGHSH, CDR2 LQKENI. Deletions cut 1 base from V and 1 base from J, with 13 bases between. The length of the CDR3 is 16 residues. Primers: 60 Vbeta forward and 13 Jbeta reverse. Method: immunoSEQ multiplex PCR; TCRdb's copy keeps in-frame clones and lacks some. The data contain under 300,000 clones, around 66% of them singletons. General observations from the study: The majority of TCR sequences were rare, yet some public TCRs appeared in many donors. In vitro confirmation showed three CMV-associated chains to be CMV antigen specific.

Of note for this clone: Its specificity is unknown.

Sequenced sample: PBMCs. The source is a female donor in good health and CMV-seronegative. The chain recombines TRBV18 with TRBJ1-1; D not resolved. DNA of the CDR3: TGTGCCAGCTCACCACAAGAGGGCAGCCCGAACACTGAAGCTTTCTTT. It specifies CASSPQEGSPNTEAFF.